Below, 21 T cell receptor beta chains from the same sample are listed, as sequenced in a study of blood T cell repertoires in COVID-19. Measured with immunoSEQ multiplex PCR; TCRdb has only the in-frame clones, and not every one. This sample carries 350,000 or so clones, 70% to 90% of them seen once, and the ten largest clones take roughly 10%. Sequenced material: peripheral blood. The receptors shown here come from a woman aged 25 to 39 with COVID-19, enrolled during active disease.

The V and J genes are TRBV2 and TRBJ2-5, with D uncertain. The CDR3 loop spans 13 amino acids. Germline V lookup: CDR1 SNHLY, CDR2 FYNNEI. V was shortened by 1 base and J by 4 bases, with 7 bases between the two germline ends. CDR3 region: CASSEDFGETQYF. The CDR3 DNA follows: TGTGCCAGCAGTGAAGACTTTGGAGAGACCCAGTACTTC.

V is TRBV18 and J is TRBJ1-1, with D unclear. The CDR3 has 14 residues. Trimming stripped 3 bases from V and 0 bases from J, with 8 bases between. CDR1 and CDR2 from the germline V gene are KGHSH and LQKENI. For the CDR3, the DNA is TGTGCCAGCTCACCTGGCATCCTGAACACTGAAGCTTTCTTT. Translated: CASSPGILNTEAFF.

The chain recombines TRBV30 with TRBJ1-5; TRBD1 aligns across 7 bases. Per the germline V gene, CDR1 is GTSNPN and CDR2 is SVGIG (reference sequence). The J segment lost 11 bases and the V segment lost 1 base, leaving 2 bases of the junction unmatched. There are 11 residues in the CDR3. Here the CDR3 reads CAWSAQGAQHF. The CDR3 DNA sequence: TGTGCCTGGAGTGCGCAGGGGGCCCAGCATTTT.

The chain employs TRBV7-9 and TRBJ1-2; tentatively, D is TRBD1 (5 bases). Germline CDR1 and CDR2: SEHNR and FQNEAQ (reference sequence). The CDR3 has 13 amino acids. The V and J ends lost 2 bases and 7 bases respectively, with 11 bases between them. The CDR3 loop is CASSLRQGGGYTF. Written as DNA, the CDR3 is TGTGCCAGCAGCTTAAGGCAGGGTGGTGGCTACACCTTC.

The CDR3 DNA reads TGTGCCACCAGTGATTTCAGGACAGGGGACACCGGGGAGCTGTTTTTT. Translating gives CATSDFRTGDTGELFF. The chain recombines TRBV24-1 with TRBJ2-2; 9 nucleotides match TRBD1. The length of the CDR3 is 16 residues. Germline V gives CDR1 KGHDR, CDR2 SFDVKD. V lost 1 base, J lost 3 bases, and 2 bases stayed unmatched.

This clone has a handful of counts. V and J are TRBV19 and TRBJ1-2; tentatively, D is TRBD1 (6 bases). The length of the CDR3 is 12 residues. Germline CDR1 reads LNHDA; CDR2 reads SQIVND (reference sequence). Trimming cost V 7 bases and J 4 bases, with 10 bases left between them. CDR3 DNA: TGTGCCAGTACAGGGGTCGGCTATGGCTACACCTTC. Its translation: CASTGVGYGYTF.

This clone was counted once. V usage is TRBV7-2 and J usage is TRBJ2-1, with D hard to call. The germline V and J ends were trimmed by 3 bases and 2 bases, with 5 bases remaining between them. CDR1 is SGHTA, CDR2 FQGNSA, per germline. The CDR3 spans 13 residues. The CDR3 DNA sequence: TGTGCCAGCAGCTTGCTAACCTACAATGAGCAGTTCTTC. Translating gives CASSLLTYNEQFF.

The chain combines TRBV4-1 with TRBJ2-1; TRBD1 aligns across 9 bases. The V gene's germline CDR1 is MGHRA and CDR2 YSYEKL. The CDR3 totals 14 residues. Trimming at V came to 6 bases and at J to 7 bases, leaving 7 bases not matched to a gene. This CDR3 reads CASSAPGQGNEQFF. The CDR3 DNA reads as TGCGCCAGCAGTGCACCGGGACAGGGAAATGAGCAGTTCTTC.

The chain couples TRBV6-1 to TRBJ2-7; possible D gene TRBD2, 6 bases. This CDR3 has 14 amino acids. Germline loops: CDR1 MNHNS, CDR2 SASEGT. Trimming shortened V by 2 bases and J by 1 base, and 9 bases separated the two germline ends. This CDR3 is CASSEYGGSYEQYF. The CDR3, as DNA: TGTGCCAGCAGTGAATACGGGGGTTCCTACGAGCAGTACTTC.

V and J are TRBV11-3 and TRBJ2-1; no clear D gene. The CDR3 length is 13 residues. Between the trimmed V and J ends, which lost 5 bases and 8 bases, there was a span of 13 bases. Germline V gives CDR1 SGHNT, CDR2 YENEEA. CDR3 region: CASSPGLADEQFF. The CDR3 nucleotides read TGTGCCAGCAGCCCCGGTCTCGCGGATGAGCAGTTCTTC.

This clone was counted only a few times. J is TRBJ2-5 and V is TRBV12-5, with a tentative D call TRBD1 (5 bases). Trimming pared 6 bases from V and 0 bases from J, leaving 8 bases between. The CDR3 length is 13 residues. Germline V gene data show CDR1 as LGHNT and CDR2 as FRNRAP. The chain's CDR3 is CASGTTDQETQYF. CDR3 nucleotides: TGTGCTAGTGGCACGACAGACCAAGAGACCCAGTACTTC.

This sequence joins TRBV5-5 and TRBJ1-4; D is unclear. This CDR3 has 14 residues. Germline lookup yields CDR1 SGHKS and CDR2 YYEKEE (reference sequence). V dropped 3 bases and J dropped 0 bases, with 6 bases sitting between them. CDR3 protein: CASSSHPTNEKLFF. The CDR3 DNA follows: TGTGCCAGCAGCTCACACCCAACTAATGAAAAACTGTTTTTT.

V and J are TRBV6-5 and TRBJ1-4, with 9 positions matching TRBD1. Trimming removed 6 bases from V and 4 bases from J; junction bases left unmatched: 3. Germline CDR1 and CDR2: MNHEY and SVGAGI. There are 14 residues in the CDR3. CDR3 region: CASSMGQGNEKLFF. The DNA for the CDR3 is TGTGCCAGCAGCATGGGACAGGGTAATGAAAAACTGTTTTTT.

V usage is TRBV19 and J usage is TRBJ2-3, with 8 bases fitting TRBD2. The germline gives CDR1 LNHDA, CDR2 SQIVND (reference sequence). This CDR3 is built from 13 residues. J gave up 6 bases and V 10 bases, and 9 bases lay outside the gene matches. The CDR3 loop reads CATEEAGVDTQYF. The CDR3 DNA reads as TGTGCCACCGAAGAAGCGGGAGTGGATACGCAGTATTTT.

This chain links TRBV4-1 with TRBJ2-5; D is uncertain. This CDR3 comprises 13 residues. Germline V gene data show CDR1 as MGHRA and CDR2 as YSYEKL. V was shortened by 5 bases and J by 0 bases, with 7 bases between the two germline ends. The CDR3 bases are TGCGCCAGCAGCGCAACTAACCAAGAGACCCAGTACTTC. As protein: CASSATNQETQYF.

The V and J genes are TRBV11-2 and TRBJ2-1; D not resolved. Germline CDR1 reads SGHAT; CDR2 reads FQNNGV. The V end lost 5 bases, the J end lost 0 bases, and 11 bases lay between the germline ends. The CDR3 runs 15 residues. CDR3 protein: CASSPGPRSYNEQFF. The CDR3 bases are TGTGCCAGCAGCCCTGGGCCCCGCTCCTACAATGAGCAGTTCTTC.

The genes are TRBV5-6 and TRBJ1-1; D is unresolved. The CDR3 runs to 12 residues. The germline CDR1 and CDR2 sequences are SGHDT and YYEEEE. V gave up 1 base and J gave up 7 bases, with 8 bases separating them. CDR3 sequence: CASSLKRSEAFF. The CDR3 DNA reads TGTGCCAGCAGCTTGAAGAGAAGTGAAGCTTTCTTT.

The V gene is TRBV16, the J gene TRBJ2-7; 7 nucleotides line up with TRBD2. J lost 7 bases, V lost 0 bases, and 9 bases had no gene match. This CDR3 spans 15 amino acids. CDR1 is KGHSY, CDR2 FQNENV, per germline. The CDR3 nucleotides are TGTGCCAGCAGCCAATCGGGAGGCGGGAGTCGAGAGCAGTACTTC. It is translated as CASSQSGGGSREQYF.

V is TRBV6-5 and J is TRBJ2-7; D is undetermined. The CDR3 length is 15 residues. The germline V and J ends were trimmed by 0 bases and 2 bases, with 11 bases remaining between them. Germline CDR1 MNHEY, CDR2 SVGAGI. Here the CDR3 DNA reads TGTGCCAGCAGTTACTCGAGATTCCCCACCTACGAGCAGTACTTC. Its protein is CASSYSRFPTYEQYF.

This clone was counted a single time. V and J are TRBV4-1 and TRBJ1-5; 7 bases align to TRBD1. There are 17 residues in the CDR3. In germline, CDR1 is MGHRA, CDR2 YSYEKL. With V trimmed by 3 bases and J by 0 bases, 8 bases remained unmatched. CDR3 DNA sequence: TGCGCCAGCAGCCACCCCCGACAGGGACATAGCAATCAGCCCCAGCATTTT. As protein: CASSHPRQGHSNQPQHF.

V gene TRBV5-1 combines with J gene TRBJ2-3; 7 bases map to TRBD2. The CDR3 spans 16 residues. V was pared by 0 bases and J by 2 bases, with 6 bases of the junction left unmatched. Germline CDR1 and CDR2: SGHRS and YFSETQ. The CDR3 nucleotides are TGCGCCAGCAGCTTGGCGATCCAGCGGGACACAGATACGCAGTATTTT. Amino acids: CASSLAIQRDTDTQYF.